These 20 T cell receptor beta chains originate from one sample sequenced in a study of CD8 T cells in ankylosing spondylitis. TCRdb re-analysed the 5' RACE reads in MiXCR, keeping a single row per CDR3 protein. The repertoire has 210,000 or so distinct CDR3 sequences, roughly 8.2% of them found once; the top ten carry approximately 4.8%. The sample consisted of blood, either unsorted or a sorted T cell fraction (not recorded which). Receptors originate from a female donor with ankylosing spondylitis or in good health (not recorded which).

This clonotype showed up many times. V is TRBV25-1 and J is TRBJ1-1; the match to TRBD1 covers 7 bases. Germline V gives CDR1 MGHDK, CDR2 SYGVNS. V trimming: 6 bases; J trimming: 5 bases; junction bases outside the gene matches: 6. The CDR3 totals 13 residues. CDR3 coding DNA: TGTGCCAGCAGGCGAGGGGGCGGGACTGAAGCTTTCTTT. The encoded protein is CASRRGGGTEAFF.

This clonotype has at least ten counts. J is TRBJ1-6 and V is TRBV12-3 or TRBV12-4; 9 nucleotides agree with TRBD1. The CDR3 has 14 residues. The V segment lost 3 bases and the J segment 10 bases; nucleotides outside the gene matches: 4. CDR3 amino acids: CASSFRDRVSPLHF. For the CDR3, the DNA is TGTGCCAGCAGTTTTAGGGACAGGGTATCACCCCTCCACTTT.

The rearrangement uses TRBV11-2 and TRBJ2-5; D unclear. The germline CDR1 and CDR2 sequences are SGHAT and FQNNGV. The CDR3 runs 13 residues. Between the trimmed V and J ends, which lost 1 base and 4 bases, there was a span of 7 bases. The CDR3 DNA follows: TGTGCCAGCAGCTTAGCCCTCGGAGAGACCCAGTACTTC. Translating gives CASSLALGETQYF. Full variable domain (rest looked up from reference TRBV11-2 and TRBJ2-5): EAGVAQSPRYKIIEKRQSVAFWCNPISGHATLYWYQQILGQGPKLLIQFQNNGVVDDSQLPKDRFSAERLKGVDSTLKIQPAKLEDSAVYLCASSLALGETQYFGPGTRLLVL.

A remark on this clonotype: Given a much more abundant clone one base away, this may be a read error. CDR3 DNA: TGTACCAGCAGCTTCAGGACTAGCGGTTACAATGAGCAGTTCTTC. The encoded protein is CTSSFRTSGYNEQFF. The J gene is TRBJ2-1, the V gene TRBV7-9; TRBD2 matches 10 bases. CDR1 SEHNR and CDR2 FQNEAQ come from the germline V gene (reference sequence). The CDR3 totals 15 residues. Variable domain in full (rest from reference TRBV7-9 and TRBJ2-1): DTGVSQNPRHKITKRGQNVTFRCDPISEHNRLYWYRQTLGQGPEFLTYFQNEAQLEKSRLLSDRFSAERPKGSFSTLEIQRTEQGDSAMYLCTSSFRTSGYNEQFFGPGTRLTVL.

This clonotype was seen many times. The CDR3 here is CAISAGTGINEQFF. For the CDR3, the DNA is TGTGCCATCAGTGCCGGGACAGGGATCAATGAGCAGTTCTTC. This sequence joins TRBV10-3 and TRBJ2-1; 9 positions agree with TRBD1. This CDR3 region has 14 residues. Germline assignment: CDR1 ENHRY and CDR2 SYGVKD. Trimming removed 4 bases from V and 6 bases from J; junction bases left unmatched: 4.

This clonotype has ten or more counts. The CDR3 region is CASSPGRNNSPLHF. CDR3 in DNA: TGCGCCAGCAGCCCGGGACGGAATAATTCACCCCTCCACTTT. V usage is TRBV4-3 and J usage is TRBJ1-6; D might be TRBD1 (5 bases). Trimming shortened V by 4 bases and J by 5 bases, and 9 bases separated the two germline ends. The CDR3 sequence is 14 residues long. Looked up from germline, CDR1 is LGHNA and CDR2 is YSLEER.

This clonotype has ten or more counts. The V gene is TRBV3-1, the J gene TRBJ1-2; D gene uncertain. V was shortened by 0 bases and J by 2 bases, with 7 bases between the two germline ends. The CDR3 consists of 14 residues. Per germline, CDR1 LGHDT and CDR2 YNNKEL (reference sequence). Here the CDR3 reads CASSQDNLNYGYTF. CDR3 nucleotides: TGTGCCAGCAGCCAAGACAATCTAAACTATGGCTACACCTTC.

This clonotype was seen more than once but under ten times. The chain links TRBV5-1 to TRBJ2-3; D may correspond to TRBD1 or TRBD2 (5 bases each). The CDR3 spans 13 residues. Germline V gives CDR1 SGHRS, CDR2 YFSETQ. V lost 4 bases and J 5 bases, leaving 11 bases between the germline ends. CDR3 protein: CASSVGAGDTQYF. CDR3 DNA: TGCGCCAGCAGCGTTGGGGCGGGAGATACGCAGTATTTT.

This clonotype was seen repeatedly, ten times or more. The DNA for the CDR3 is TGCAGCGCTACGGGAGGCCCGAGCTCCTACAATGAGCAGTTCTTC. This encodes CSATGGPSSYNEQFF. The chain couples TRBV29-1 to TRBJ2-1; 7 bases align to TRBD2. V gave up 7 bases and J gave up 0 bases; unmatched junction bases: 9. This CDR3 has 15 amino acids. Germline assignment: CDR1 SQVTM and CDR2 ANQGSEA.

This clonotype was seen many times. The CDR3 DNA is TGTGCCAGCAGTTACGCGCCGACAGGGGTGAACTATGGCTACACCTTC. Its translation: CASSYAPTGVNYGYTF. The V and J genes are TRBV6-5 and TRBJ1-2; TRBD1 aligns across 8 bases. V shed 2 bases and J 2 bases; nucleotides not matched to a gene: 7. The germline gives CDR1 MNHEY, CDR2 SVGAGI. The CDR3 loop spans 16 amino acids.

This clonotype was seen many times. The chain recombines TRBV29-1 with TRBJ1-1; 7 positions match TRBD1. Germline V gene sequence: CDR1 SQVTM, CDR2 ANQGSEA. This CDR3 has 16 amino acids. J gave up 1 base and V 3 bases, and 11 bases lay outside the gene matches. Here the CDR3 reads CSVDGDSPNRNTEAFF. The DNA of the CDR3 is TGCAGCGTTGATGGGGACAGCCCGAATCGGAACACTGAAGCTTTCTTT.

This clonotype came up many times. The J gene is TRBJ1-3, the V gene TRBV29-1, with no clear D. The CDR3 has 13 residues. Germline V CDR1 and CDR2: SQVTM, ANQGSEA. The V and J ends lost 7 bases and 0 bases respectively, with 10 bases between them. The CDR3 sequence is CSARTLSGNTIYF. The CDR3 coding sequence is TGCAGCGCCCGAACCCTCTCTGGAAACACCATATATTTT.

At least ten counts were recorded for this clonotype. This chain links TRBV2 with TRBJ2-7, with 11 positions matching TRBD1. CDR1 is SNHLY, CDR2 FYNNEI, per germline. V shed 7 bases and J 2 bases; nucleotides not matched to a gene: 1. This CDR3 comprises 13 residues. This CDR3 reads CASKGQGAYEQYF. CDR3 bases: TGTGCCAGCAAGGGACAGGGGGCCTACGAGCAGTACTTC. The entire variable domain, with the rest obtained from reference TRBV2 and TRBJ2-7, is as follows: EPEVTQTPSHQVTQMGQEVILRCVPISNHLYFYWYRQILGQKVEFLVSFYNNEISEKSEIFDDQFSVERPDGSNFTLKIRSTKLEDSAMYFCASKGQGAYEQYFGPGTRLTVT.

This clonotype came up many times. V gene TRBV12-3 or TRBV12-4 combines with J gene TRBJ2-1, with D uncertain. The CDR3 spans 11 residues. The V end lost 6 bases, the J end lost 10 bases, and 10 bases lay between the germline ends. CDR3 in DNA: TGTGCCAGCAGCCCCTCCGGGGAGCAGTTCTTC. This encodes CASSPSGEQFF.

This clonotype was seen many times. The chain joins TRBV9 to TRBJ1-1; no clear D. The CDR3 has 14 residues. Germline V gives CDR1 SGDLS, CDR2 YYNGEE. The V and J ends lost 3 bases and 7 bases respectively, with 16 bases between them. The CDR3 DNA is TGTGCCAGCAGCGCCCATCTGAGGGCAATTGAAGCTTTCTTT. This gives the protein CASSAHLRAIEAFF.

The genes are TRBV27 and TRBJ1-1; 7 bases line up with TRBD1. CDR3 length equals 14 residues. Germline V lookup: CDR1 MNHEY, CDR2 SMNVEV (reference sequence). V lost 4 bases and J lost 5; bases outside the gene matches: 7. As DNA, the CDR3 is TGTGCCAGCAGTTCACTCAGGGGGAGGACTGAAGCTTTCTTT. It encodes CASSSLRGRTEAFF.

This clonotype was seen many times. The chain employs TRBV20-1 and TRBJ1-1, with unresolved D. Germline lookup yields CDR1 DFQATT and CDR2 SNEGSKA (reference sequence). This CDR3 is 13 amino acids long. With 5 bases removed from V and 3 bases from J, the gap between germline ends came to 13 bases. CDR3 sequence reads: CSASRGRDTEAFF. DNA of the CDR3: TGCAGTGCTTCCCGGGGTCGGGACACTGAAGCTTTCTTT.

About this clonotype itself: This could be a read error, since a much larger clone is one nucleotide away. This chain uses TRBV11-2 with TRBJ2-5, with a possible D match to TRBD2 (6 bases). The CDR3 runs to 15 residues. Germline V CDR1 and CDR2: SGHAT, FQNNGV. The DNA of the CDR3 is TGTGCCGGCAGCTTAAGTGGCCCCGGGGGAGAGACCCAGTACTTC. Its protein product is CAGSLSGPGGETQYF.

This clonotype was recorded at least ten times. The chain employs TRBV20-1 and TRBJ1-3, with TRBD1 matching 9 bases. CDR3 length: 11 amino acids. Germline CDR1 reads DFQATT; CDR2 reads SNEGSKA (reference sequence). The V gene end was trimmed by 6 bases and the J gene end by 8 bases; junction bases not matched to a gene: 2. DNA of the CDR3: TGCAGTGCGGGGACAGGGTACACCATATATTTT. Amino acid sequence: CSAGTGYTIYF.

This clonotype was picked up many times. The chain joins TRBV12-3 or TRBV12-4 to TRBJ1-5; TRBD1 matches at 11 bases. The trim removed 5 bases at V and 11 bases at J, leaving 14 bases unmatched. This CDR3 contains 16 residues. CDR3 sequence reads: CASSTARDRGRGAQHF. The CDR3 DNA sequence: TGTGCCAGCAGTACCGCCCGGGACAGGGGGAGAGGAGCCCAGCATTTT.